These 17 T cell receptor beta chains came from one sample sequenced in a study of cytomegalovirus exposure and HLA in healthy donors. Use of 60 Vbeta and 13 Jbeta primers characterized the PCR. Assay used: immunoSEQ multiplex PCR; TCRdb lists only in-frame clones, some missing. The table has roughly 100,000 clones, approximately 80% seen once. Sequencing was done on a sample of PBMCs. Every receptor here comes from a man aged 60 to 69 in good health and CMV-seronegative.

This clone was recorded once. V gene TRBV7-9 combines with J gene TRBJ2-2, with D maybe TRBD1 (6 bases). The CDR3 loop spans 14 amino acids. Germline-derived CDR1 and CDR2 are SEHNR and FQNEAQ (reference sequence). V lost 7 bases, J lost 5 bases, and 14 bases lay in between. In nucleotides, the CDR3 is TGTGCCAGCAAACAGGGACGAACAACCGGGGAGCTGTTTTTT. As protein: CASKQGRTTGELFF.

V usage is TRBV5-1 and J usage is TRBJ2-1; unclear D gene. Trimming took off 0 bases at V and 0 bases at J, with 13 bases between the two ends. The CDR3 has 17 residues. The germline gives CDR1 SGHRS, CDR2 YFSETQ. The CDR3 region is CASSLAEVLSSYNEQFF. CDR3 DNA sequence: TGCGCCAGCAGCTTGGCCGAGGTCTTAAGCTCCTACAATGAGCAGTTCTTC.

V and J are TRBV11-2 and TRBJ2-5; TRBD2 agrees at 7 bases. This CDR3 has 16 amino acids. The germline CDR1 and CDR2 sequences are SGHAT and FQNNGV. The ends lost 4 bases at V and 4 bases at J; junction bases unmatched: 12. The CDR3: CASSSNWGRGPETQYF. The DNA for the CDR3 is TGTGCCAGCAGCTCTAATTGGGGGAGGGGCCCAGAGACCCAGTACTTC.

The count of this clone is one. The gene calls are TRBV5-1 and TRBJ2-5, with 9 bases lining up with TRBD1. V gave up 6 bases and J gave up 4 bases; unmatched junction bases: 7. Germline-derived CDR1 and CDR2 are SGHRS and YFSETQ. This CDR3 spans 14 amino acids. The CDR3 DNA follows: TGCGCCAGCACCCCCCAGACAGGGGGAGAGACCCAGTACTTC. Translated: CASTPQTGGETQYF.

The chain carries TRBV19 and TRBJ1-4; no definite D call. Trimming cost V 3 bases and J 10 bases, with 15 bases left between them. The CDR3 totals 14 residues. Germline CDR1 LNHDA, CDR2 SQIVND (reference sequence). CDR3 bases: TGTGCCAGTAGTATGGGAGACAAGATTAGAAAACTGTTTTTT. Translating gives CASSMGDKIRKLFF.

With regard to this clone: The identical CDR3 is also encoded by other nucleotide sequences in the sample. The rearrangement uses TRBV29-1 and TRBJ2-3, with a weak D call TRBD1 (6 bases). CDR1 and CDR2 from the germline V gene are SQVTM and ANQGSEA. The CDR3 covers 13 residues. V dropped 7 bases and J dropped 3 bases, with 14 bases sitting between them. The CDR3 coding sequence is TGCAGCGCCTACAGGGAGAGAACAGATACGCAGTATTTT. It is translated as CSAYRERTDTQYF.

The chain couples TRBV5-1 to TRBJ2-5; D possibly corresponds to TRBD1 (6 bases). Trimming pared 4 bases from V and 3 bases from J, leaving 10 bases between. This CDR3 spans 13 amino acids. Germline lookup yields CDR1 SGHRS and CDR2 YFSETQ. CDR3 amino acids: CASSPNREETQYF. CDR3 DNA: TGCGCCAGCAGCCCTAACAGGGAAGAGACCCAGTACTTC. Full variable domain (outside the CDR3, taken from reference TRBV5-1 and TRBJ2-5): KAGVTQTPRYLIKTRGQQVTLSCSPISGHRSVSWYQQTPGQGLQFLFEYFSETQRNKGNFPGRFSGRQFSNSRSEMNVSTLELGDSALYLCASSPNREETQYFGPGTRLLVL.

This sequence joins TRBV7-6 and TRBJ1-1, with TRBD1 as a possible D gene (5 bases). Trimming left V 5 bases short and J 6 bases short, with 13 bases between. This CDR3 comprises 13 residues. Looked up from germline, CDR1 is SGHVS and CDR2 is FNYEAQ. CDR3 residues: CASSTDRGAEAFF. The DNA of the CDR3 is TGTGCCAGCAGCACCGACAGAGGCGCTGAAGCTTTCTTT.

This clone was seen a handful of times. This sequence joins TRBV10-3 and TRBJ1-1; D may be TRBD1 (5 bases). The CDR3 totals 14 residues. V was trimmed by 10 bases and J by 5 bases, leaving 20 bases between them. CDR1 is ENHRY and CDR2 is SYGVKD in the germline V gene. CDR3 in DNA: TGTGCCAGCGGGGGTTTTGGCAGTCGGACTGAAGCTTTCTTT. It is translated as CASGGFGSRTEAFF.

The genes are TRBV7-2 and TRBJ1-3; 7 bases are shared with TRBD1. The length of the CDR3 is 16 residues. With V trimmed by 3 bases and J by 0 bases, 5 bases remained unmatched. From germline, CDR1 is SGHTA and CDR2 FQGNSA. CDR3 in DNA: TGTGCCAGCAGCTTGATGACAGGGAGCTCTGGAAACACCATATATTTT. The encoded protein is CASSLMTGSSGNTIYF.

CDR3 amino acids: CASSPGDSNQAFF. CDR3 nucleotide sequence: TGCGCCAGCAGCCCTGGTGACAGCAACCAAGCTTTCTTT. The rearrangement uses TRBV5-1 and TRBJ1-1; D may be TRBD1 (5 bases). Trimming shortened V by 4 bases and J by 9 bases, and 16 bases separated the two germline ends. The CDR3 has 13 residues. Per the germline V gene, CDR1 is SGHRS and CDR2 is YFSETQ.

The gene calls are TRBV28 and TRBJ1-5; 9 bases line up with TRBD1. Trimming at V came to 4 bases and at J to 7 bases, leaving 8 bases not matched to a gene. Per the germline V gene, CDR1 is MDHEN and CDR2 is SYDVKM. The CDR3 totals 15 residues. CDR3 amino acids: CASSSWTGVGQPQHF. The CDR3 nucleotides read TGTGCCAGCAGTTCCTGGACAGGGGTCGGGCAGCCCCAGCATTTT.

The rearrangement links TRBV6-5 to TRBJ1-1; no clear D gene. This CDR3 comprises 15 residues. Trimming stripped 2 bases from V and 1 base from J, with 11 bases between. The germline CDR1 and CDR2 sequences are MNHEY and SVGAGI. DNA of the CDR3: TGTGCCAGCAGTTACCTGGGAGGAGGGAACACTGAAGCTTTCTTT. Translated: CASSYLGGGNTEAFF.

V is TRBV28 and J is TRBJ1-4; D unresolved. CDR1 and CDR2 from the germline V gene are MDHEN and SYDVKM. V was cut by 3 bases and J by 0 bases, with 5 bases left in between. The CDR3 spans 14 residues. The CDR3 sequence is CASSFPATNEKLFF. The CDR3 DNA reads as TGTGCCAGCAGTTTTCCTGCAACTAATGAAAAACTGTTTTTT.

J is TRBJ1-1 and V is TRBV6-1, with D maybe TRBD1 (5 bases). The CDR3 contains 13 residues. Germline-derived CDR1 and CDR2 are MNHNS and SASEGT. V lost 5 bases to trimming and J lost 7 bases, with 14 bases between them. DNA of the CDR3: TGTGCCAGCAGTTGGGGGGGAGGGAGTGAAGCTTTCTTT. This gives the protein CASSWGGGSEAFF.

The rearrangement uses TRBV6-5 and TRBJ1-2; TRBD1 matches 7 bases. This CDR3 spans 15 amino acids. CDR1 is MNHEY and CDR2 is SVGAGI in the germline V gene. Trimming took 3 bases from V and 4 from J; bases not matched to a gene: 8. This CDR3 is CASSYIRAGGYGYTF. The CDR3 DNA is TGTGCCAGCAGTTATATCCGAGCAGGGGGCTATGGCTACACCTTC.

V is TRBV2 and J is TRBJ1-4; D may be TRBD1 (6 bases). Trimming took off 4 bases at V and 7 bases at J, with 16 bases between the two ends. The germline gives CDR1 SNHLY, CDR2 FYNNEI. The CDR3 runs 15 residues. The DNA for the CDR3 is TGTGCCAGCAGTGCCATTGGGGGCGAGGGTGAAAAACTGTTTTTT. Protein sequence: CASSAIGGEGEKLFF.